These 8 T cell receptor beta chains were all obtained from the same sample, sequenced in a study of Ad26.COV2.S vaccination and SARS-CoV-2 variants. The sample's treatment: 15 to 20 received Ad26.COV2.S at low or high dose, single or two shots; 5 received placebo; per-sample allocation not given. Each sample was drawn 63 days after the first injection (of vaccine or placebo). Assay used: immunoSEQ multiplex PCR; TCRdb lists only in-frame clones, some missing. The sample lists about 440,000 clones; 90% were seen once. The material sequenced was peripheral blood, taken in a trial of Ad26.COV2.S vaccine versus placebo. The receptors derive from a person between 18 and 65 years old who received the Ad26.COV2.S COVID-19 vaccine or a placebo.

V and J are TRBV7-9 and TRBJ1-5, with a tentative D call TRBD1 (6 bases). Germline lookup yields CDR1 SEHNR and CDR2 FQNEAQ (reference sequence). This CDR3 is built from 14 residues. Trimming took off 2 bases at V and 5 bases at J, with 10 bases between the two ends. CDR3 amino acids: CASSLLGADQPQHF. CDR3 DNA sequence: TGTGCCAGCAGCTTACTGGGGGCGGATCAGCCCCAGCATTTT.

This chain joins TRBV2 and TRBJ1-6; 9 nucleotides line up with TRBD1. The germline gives CDR1 SNHLY, CDR2 FYNNEI. CDR3 length equals 13 residues. V trimming: 9 bases; J trimming: 7 bases; junction bases outside the gene matches: 4. CDR3 nucleotides: TGTGCCAGGGGACAGGGAAGGAATTCACCCCTCCACTTT. The encoded protein is CARGQGRNSPLHF.

The V and J genes are TRBV5-4 and TRBJ2-5; a weak D match, TRBD2 (6 bases). Per the germline V gene, CDR1 is SGHNT and CDR2 is YYREEE (reference sequence). V lost 4 bases to trimming and J lost 1 base, with 8 bases between them. The CDR3 consists of 13 residues. The CDR3 region is CASSRDFQETQYF. CDR3 DNA: TGTGCCAGCAGCCGGGACTTCCAAGAGACCCAGTACTTC.

J is TRBJ1-4 and V is TRBV19, with 7 bases that match TRBD1. After removal of 5 bases from V and 4 bases from J, the junction contained 13 bases not matched to a gene. This CDR3 is built from 17 residues. The germline V gene has CDR1 LNHDA and CDR2 SQIVND (reference sequence). The CDR3 region has the DNA TGTGCCAGTAGTGCCGAAAAAGGACAGGAGCTTAATGAAAAACTGTTTTTT. Translation: CASSAEKGQELNEKLFF.

The V call is TRBV18, the J call TRBJ1-4; tentatively, D is TRBD1 (5 bases). The CDR3 extends over 14 amino acids. In germline, CDR1 is KGHSH, CDR2 LQKENI. Trimming shortened V by 3 bases and J by 11 bases, and 16 bases separated the two germline ends. In DNA, the CDR3 is TGTGCCAGCTCACCGGGACCGGGATCCGGGAAACTGTTTTTT. The encoded protein is CASSPGPGSGKLFF.

V usage is TRBV6-4 and J usage is TRBJ2-3; D uncertain. Trimming pared 5 bases from V and 0 bases from J, leaving 6 bases between. The CDR3 consists of 13 residues. Germline-derived CDR1 and CDR2 are MRHNA and SNTAGT. The CDR3 DNA sequence: TGTGCCAGCAGTTCGGACAGCACAGATACGCAGTATTTT. Translated: CASSSDSTDTQYF.

The chain uses TRBV27 and TRBJ2-3; unclear D gene. The CDR3 contains 14 residues. Trimming pared 2 bases from V and 0 bases from J, leaving 6 bases between. From germline, CDR1 is MNHEY and CDR2 SMNVEV (reference sequence). This CDR3 reads CASSLLGSTDTQYF. In DNA, the CDR3 is TGTGCCAGCAGTTTACTCGGGAGCACAGATACGCAGTATTTT.

The genes are TRBV5-5 and TRBJ2-7; a possible D gene is TRBD1 (6 bases). Germline-derived CDR1 and CDR2 are SGHKS and YYEKEE (reference sequence). Trimming cost V 5 bases and J 2 bases, with 11 bases left between them. The CDR3 is 13 residues long. The CDR3 here is CASRLGQPYEQYF. The CDR3 nucleotides are TGTGCCAGCAGGCTAGGACAGCCCTACGAGCAGTACTTC. Using reference TRBV5-5 and TRBJ2-7 for the parts outside the CDR3, the full variable domain is DAGVTQSPTHLIKTRGQQVTLRCSPISGHKSVSWYQQVLGQGPQFIFQYYEKEERGRGNFPDRFSARQFPNYSSELNVNALLLGDSALYLCASRLGQPYEQYFGPGTRLTVT.